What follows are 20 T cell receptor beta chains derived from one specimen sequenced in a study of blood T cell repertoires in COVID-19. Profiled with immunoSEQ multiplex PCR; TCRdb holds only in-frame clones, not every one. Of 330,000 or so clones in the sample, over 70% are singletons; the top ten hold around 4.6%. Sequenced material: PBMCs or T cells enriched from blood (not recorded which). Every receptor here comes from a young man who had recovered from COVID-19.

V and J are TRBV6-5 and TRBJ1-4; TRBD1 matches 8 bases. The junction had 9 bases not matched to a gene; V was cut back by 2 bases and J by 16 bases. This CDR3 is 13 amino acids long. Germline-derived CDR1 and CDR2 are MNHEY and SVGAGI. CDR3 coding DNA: TGTGCCAGCAGTTACATCCGACAGGGGATGGGGTTTTTT. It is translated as CASSYIRQGMGFF.

In nucleotides, the CDR3 is TGTGCCAGCAGCTTCGCCCAAGACAGGGGGAACATTCAGTACTTC. It yields the protein CASSFAQDRGNIQYF. This chain uses TRBV11-2 with TRBJ2-4; TRBD1 matches at 9 bases. The CDR3 totals 15 residues. V shed 3 bases and J 7 bases; nucleotides not matched to a gene: 7. The germline V gene has CDR1 SGHAT and CDR2 FQNNGV.

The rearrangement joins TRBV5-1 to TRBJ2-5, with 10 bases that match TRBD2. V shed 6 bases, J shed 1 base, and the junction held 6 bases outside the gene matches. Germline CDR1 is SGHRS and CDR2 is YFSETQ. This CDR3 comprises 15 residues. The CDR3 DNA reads TGCGCCAGCAACGGCGGGACTAGCGCCCAAGAGACCCAGTACTTC. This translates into CASNGGTSAQETQYF.

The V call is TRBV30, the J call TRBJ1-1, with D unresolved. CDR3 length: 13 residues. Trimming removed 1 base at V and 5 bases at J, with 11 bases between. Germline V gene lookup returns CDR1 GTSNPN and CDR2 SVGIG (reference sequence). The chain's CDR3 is CAWSGPLGTEAFF. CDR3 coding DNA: TGTGCCTGGAGTGGCCCCCTCGGGACTGAAGCTTTCTTT.

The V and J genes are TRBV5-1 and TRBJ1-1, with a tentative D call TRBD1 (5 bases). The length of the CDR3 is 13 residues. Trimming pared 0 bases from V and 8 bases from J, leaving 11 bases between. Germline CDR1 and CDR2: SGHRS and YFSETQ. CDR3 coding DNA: TGCGCCAGCAGCTTGGGATGGGGGGAAGAAGCTTTCTTT. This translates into CASSLGWGEEAFF. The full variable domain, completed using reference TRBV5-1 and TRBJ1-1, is KAGVTQTPRYLIKTRGQQVTLSCSPISGHRSVSWYQQTPGQGLQFLFEYFSETQRNKGNFPGRFSGRQFSNSRSEMNVSTLELGDSALYLCASSLGWGEEAFFGQGTRLTVV.

The CDR3 sequence: CASSEAGTSSTDTQYF. CDR3 nucleotides: TGTGCCAGCAGTGAGGCTGGCACCTCTAGCACAGATACGCAGTATTTT. The chain is built from TRBV2 and TRBJ2-3; D uncertain. Germline loops: CDR1 SNHLY, CDR2 FYNNEI. CDR3 length equals 16 residues. Deletions cut 3 bases from V and 0 bases from J, with 13 bases between.

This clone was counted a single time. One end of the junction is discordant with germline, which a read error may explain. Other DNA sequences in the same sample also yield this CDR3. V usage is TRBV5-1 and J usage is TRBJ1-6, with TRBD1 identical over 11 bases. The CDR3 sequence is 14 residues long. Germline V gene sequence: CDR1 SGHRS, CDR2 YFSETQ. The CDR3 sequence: CASSLGQGDSPLHF. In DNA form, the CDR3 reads TGCGCCAGCAGTTTGGGACAGGGGGATTCACCCCTCCACTTT.

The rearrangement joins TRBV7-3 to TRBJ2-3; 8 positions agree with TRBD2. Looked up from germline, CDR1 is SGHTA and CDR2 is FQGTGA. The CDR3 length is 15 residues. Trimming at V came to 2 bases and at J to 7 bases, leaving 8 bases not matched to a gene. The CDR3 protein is CASSLGGGRVYTQYF. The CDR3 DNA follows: TGTGCCAGCAGCTTAGGCGGGGGGAGGGTATATACGCAGTATTTT.

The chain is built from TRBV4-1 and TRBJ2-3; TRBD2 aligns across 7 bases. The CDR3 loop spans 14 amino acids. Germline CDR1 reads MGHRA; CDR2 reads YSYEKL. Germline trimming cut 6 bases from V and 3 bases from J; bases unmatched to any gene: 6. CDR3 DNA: TGCGCCAGCAGAACCGGGGAGGGGACAGATACGCAGTATTTT. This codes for CASRTGEGTDTQYF.

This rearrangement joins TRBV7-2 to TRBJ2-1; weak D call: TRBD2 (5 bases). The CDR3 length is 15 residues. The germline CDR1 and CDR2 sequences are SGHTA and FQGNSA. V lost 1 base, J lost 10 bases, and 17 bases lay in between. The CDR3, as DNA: TGTGCCAGCAGCTTAGGGCTAGCCCCCGCAAGGGAGCAGTTCTTC. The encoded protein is CASSLGLAPAREQFF. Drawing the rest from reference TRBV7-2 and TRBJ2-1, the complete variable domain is GAGVSQSPSNKVTEKGKDVELRCDPISGHTALYWYRQSLGQGLEFLIYFQGNSAPDKSGLPSDRFSAERTGGSVSTLTIQRTQQEDSAVYLCASSLGLAPAREQFFGPGTRLTVL.

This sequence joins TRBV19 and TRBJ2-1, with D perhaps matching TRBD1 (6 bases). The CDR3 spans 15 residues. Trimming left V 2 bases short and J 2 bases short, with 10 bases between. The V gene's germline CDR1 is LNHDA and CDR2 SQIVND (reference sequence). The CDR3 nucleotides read TGTGCCAGTAGTATACAGGGGAGCACCTACAATGAGCAGTTCTTC. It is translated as CASSIQGSTYNEQFF.

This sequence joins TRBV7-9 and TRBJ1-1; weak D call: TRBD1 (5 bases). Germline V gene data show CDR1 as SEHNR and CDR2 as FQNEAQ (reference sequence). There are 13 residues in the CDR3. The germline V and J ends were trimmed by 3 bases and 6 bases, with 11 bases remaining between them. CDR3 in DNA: TGTGCCAGCAGCTTCAGGGAAGAGGCTGAAGCTTTCTTT. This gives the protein CASSFREEAEAFF.

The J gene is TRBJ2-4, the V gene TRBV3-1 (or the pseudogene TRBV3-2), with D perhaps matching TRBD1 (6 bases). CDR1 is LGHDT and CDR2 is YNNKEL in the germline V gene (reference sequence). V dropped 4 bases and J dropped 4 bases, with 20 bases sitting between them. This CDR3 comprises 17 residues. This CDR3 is CASSLDMTRGPKNIQYF. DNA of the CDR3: TGTGCCAGCAGCCTTGACATGACCAGGGGCCCTAAAAACATTCAGTACTTC.

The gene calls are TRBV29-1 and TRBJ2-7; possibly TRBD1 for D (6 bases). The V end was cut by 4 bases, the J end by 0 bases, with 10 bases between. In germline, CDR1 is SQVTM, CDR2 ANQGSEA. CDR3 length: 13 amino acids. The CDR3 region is CSVVQGNSYEQYF. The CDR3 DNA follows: TGCAGCGTTGTACAGGGAAACTCCTACGAGCAGTACTTC.

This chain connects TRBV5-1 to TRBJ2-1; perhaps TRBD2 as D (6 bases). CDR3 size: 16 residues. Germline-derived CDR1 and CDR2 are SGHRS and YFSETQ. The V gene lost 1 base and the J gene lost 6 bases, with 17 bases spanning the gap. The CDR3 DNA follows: TGCGCCAGCAGCTTGATGCGGGGTATACAATTCAATGAGCAGTTCTTC. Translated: CASSLMRGIQFNEQFF. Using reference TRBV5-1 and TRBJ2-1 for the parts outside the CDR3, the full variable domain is KAGVTQTPRYLIKTRGQQVTLSCSPISGHRSVSWYQQTPGQGLQFLFEYFSETQRNKGNFPGRFSGRQFSNSRSEMNVSTLELGDSALYLCASSLMRGIQFNEQFFGPGTRLTVL.

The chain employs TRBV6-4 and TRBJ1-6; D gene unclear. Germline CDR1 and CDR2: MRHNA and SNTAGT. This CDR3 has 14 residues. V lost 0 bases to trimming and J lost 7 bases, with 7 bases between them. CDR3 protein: CASSDSGGNSPLHF. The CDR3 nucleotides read TGTGCCAGCAGTGACTCGGGCGGGAATTCACCCCTCCACTTT.

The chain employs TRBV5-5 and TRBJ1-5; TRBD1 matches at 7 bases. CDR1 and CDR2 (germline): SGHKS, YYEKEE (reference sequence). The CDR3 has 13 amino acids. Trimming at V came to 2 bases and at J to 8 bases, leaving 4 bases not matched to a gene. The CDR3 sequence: CASSLDREKPQHF. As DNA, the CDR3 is TGTGCCAGCAGCTTAGACAGGGAGAAGCCCCAGCATTTT.

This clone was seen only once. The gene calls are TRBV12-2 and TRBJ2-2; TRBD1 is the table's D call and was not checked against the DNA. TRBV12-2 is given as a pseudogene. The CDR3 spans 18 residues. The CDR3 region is CASRLAQGRHPHTGELFF. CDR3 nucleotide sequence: TGTGCAAGTCGCTTAGCGCAGGGCCGGCATCCCCACACCGGGGAGCTGTTTTTT.

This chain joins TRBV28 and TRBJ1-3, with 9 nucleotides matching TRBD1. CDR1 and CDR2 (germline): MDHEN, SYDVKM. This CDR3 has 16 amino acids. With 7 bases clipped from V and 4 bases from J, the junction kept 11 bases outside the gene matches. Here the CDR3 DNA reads TGTGCCAGCACACCACCTCCCGGGACAGGGGGAAACACCATATATTTT. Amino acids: CASTPPPGTGGNTIYF.

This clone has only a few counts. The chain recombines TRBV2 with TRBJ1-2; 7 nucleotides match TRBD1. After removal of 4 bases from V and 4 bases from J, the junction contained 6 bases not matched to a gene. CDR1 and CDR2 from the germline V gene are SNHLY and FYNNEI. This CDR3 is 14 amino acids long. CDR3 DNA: TGTGCCAGCAGTGCGACAGGGCCTCCCTATGGCTACACCTTC. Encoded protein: CASSATGPPYGYTF.